This T cell receptor (beta chain) was recorded in a study of radiotherapy plus CTLA-4 blockade in lung cancer. About the study: There were objective responses in 18% of patients, and 31% had disease control. Overall study findings and caveats: Reported findings show early blood T cell clone dynamics, with interferon-beta, best predicted response.

Measured with immunoSEQ multiplex PCR; TCRdb has only the in-frame clones, and not every one. The sample lists some 50,000 clones, 84% seen once, with roughly 5% in the top ten. This clone was picked up a small number of times. Its antigen is not known. With 0 bases removed from V and 9 bases from J, the gap between germline ends came to 15 bases. Germline CDR1 is LGHNA and CDR2 is YSLEER. CDR3 size: 15 residues. Each patient with chemo-refractory metastatic non-small-cell lung cancer was treated with focal radiation plus CTLA-4 blockade using ipilimumab. The sample here was peripheral blood, taken from a patient treated with radiotherapy plus ipilimumab. The TCR sequence derives from a human donor with non-small cell lung cancer whose response to radiotherapy plus ipilimumab could not be evaluated. The gene calls are TRBV4-3 and TRBJ2-4; a weak D match, TRBD2 (6 bases). The CDR3 DNA sequence: TGCGCCAGCAGCCAAGAACTGGACATGGGGGGCATTCAGTACTTC. Translation: CASSQELDMGGIQYF.